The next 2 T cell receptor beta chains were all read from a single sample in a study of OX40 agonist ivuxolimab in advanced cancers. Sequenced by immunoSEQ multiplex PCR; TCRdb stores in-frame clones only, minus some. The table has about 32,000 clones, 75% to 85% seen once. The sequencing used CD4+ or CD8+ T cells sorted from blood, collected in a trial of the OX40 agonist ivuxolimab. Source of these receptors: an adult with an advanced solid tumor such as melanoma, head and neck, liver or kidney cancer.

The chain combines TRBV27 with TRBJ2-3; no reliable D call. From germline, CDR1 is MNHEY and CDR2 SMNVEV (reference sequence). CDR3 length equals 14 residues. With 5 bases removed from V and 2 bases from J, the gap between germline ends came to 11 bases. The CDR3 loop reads CASSLGYTTDTQYF. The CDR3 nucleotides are TGTGCCAGCAGTCTAGGCTATACCACAGATACGCAGTATTTT.

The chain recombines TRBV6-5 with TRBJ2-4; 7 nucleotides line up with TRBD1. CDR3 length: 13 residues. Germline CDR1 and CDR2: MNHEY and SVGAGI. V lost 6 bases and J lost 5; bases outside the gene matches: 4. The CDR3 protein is CASRQGTENIQYF. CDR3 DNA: TGTGCCAGCAGACAGGGGACGGAAAACATTCAGTACTTC.